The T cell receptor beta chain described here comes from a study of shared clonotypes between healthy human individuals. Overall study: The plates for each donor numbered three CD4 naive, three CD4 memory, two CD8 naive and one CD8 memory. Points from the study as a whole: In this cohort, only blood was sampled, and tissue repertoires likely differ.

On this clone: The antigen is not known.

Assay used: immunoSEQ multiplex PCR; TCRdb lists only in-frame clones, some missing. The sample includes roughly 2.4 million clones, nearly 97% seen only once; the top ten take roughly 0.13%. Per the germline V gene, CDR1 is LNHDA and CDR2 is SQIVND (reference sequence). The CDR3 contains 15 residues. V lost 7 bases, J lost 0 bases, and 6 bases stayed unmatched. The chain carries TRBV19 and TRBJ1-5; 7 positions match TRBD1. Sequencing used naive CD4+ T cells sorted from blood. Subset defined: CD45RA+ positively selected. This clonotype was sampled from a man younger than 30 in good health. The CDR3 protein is CASTLTGLSNQPQHF. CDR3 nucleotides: TGTGCCAGTACCTTGACAGGGCTTAGCAATCAGCCCCAGCATTTT.